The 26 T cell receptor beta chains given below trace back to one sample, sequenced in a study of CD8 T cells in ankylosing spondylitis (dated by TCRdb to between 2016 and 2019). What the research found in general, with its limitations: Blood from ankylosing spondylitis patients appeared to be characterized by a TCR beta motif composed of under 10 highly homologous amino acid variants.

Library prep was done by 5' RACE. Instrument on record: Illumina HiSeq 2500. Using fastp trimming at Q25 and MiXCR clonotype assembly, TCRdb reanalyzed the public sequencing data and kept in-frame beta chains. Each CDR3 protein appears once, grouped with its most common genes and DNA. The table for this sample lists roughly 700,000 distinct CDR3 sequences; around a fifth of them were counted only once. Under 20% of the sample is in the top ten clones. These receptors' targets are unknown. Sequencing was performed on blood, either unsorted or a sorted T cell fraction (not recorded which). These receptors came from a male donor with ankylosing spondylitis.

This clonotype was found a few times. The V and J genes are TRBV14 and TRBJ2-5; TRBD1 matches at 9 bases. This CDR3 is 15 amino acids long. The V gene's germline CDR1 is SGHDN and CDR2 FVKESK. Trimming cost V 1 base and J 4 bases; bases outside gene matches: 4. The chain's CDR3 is CASSQVTGGRETQYF. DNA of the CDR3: TGTGCCAGCAGCCAAGTGACAGGGGGAAGAGAGACCCAGTACTTC.

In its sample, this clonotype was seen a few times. The CDR3 is CSVGLGQVTDTQYF. CDR3 nucleotide sequence: TGCAGCGTAGGTCTGGGACAGGTCACAGATACGCAGTATTTT. The chain joins TRBV29-1 to TRBJ2-3, with 8 bases identical to TRBD1. V lost 6 bases, J lost 2 bases, and 7 bases stayed unmatched. The CDR3 is 14 residues long. From germline, CDR1 is SQVTM and CDR2 ANQGSEA.

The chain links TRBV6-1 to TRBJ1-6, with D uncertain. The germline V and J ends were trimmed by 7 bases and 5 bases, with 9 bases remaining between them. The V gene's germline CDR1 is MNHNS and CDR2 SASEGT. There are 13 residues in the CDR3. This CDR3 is CASTTLDNSPLHF. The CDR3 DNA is TGTGCCAGCACCACACTCGATAATTCACCCCTCCACTTT.

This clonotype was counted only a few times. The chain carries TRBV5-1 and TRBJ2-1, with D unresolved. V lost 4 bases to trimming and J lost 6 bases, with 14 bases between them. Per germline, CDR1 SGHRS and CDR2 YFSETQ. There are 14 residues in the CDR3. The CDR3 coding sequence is TGCGCCAGCAGCCCCCAGACTCCGTTCAATGAGCAGTTCTTC. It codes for CASSPQTPFNEQFF.

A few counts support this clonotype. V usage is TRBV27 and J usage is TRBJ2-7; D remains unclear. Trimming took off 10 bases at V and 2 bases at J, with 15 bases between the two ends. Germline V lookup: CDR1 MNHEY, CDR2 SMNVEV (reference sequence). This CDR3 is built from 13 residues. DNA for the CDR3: TGTGCCACTCGGTCGTCAGGAACCTACGAGCAGTACTTC. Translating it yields CATRSSGTYEQYF.

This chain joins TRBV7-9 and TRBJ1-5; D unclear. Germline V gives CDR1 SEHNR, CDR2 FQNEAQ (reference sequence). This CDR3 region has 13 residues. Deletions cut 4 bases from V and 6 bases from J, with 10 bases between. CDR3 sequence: CASSSMVGQPQHF. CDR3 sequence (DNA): TGTGCCAGCAGCTCCATGGTTGGTCAGCCCCAGCATTTT. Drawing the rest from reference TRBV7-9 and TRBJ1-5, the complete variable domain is DTGVSQNPRHKITKRGQNVTFRCDPISEHNRLYWYRQTLGQGPEFLTYFQNEAQLEKSRLLSDRFSAERPKGSFSTLEIQRTEQGDSAMYLCASSSMVGQPQHFGDGTRLSIL.

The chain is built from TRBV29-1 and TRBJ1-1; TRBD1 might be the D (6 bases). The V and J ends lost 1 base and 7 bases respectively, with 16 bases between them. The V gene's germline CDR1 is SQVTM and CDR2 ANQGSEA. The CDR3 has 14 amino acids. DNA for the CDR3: TGCAGCGTTGAAGGTGAGACAGGTTGGCATGAAGCTTTCTTT. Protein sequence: CSVEGETGWHEAFF.

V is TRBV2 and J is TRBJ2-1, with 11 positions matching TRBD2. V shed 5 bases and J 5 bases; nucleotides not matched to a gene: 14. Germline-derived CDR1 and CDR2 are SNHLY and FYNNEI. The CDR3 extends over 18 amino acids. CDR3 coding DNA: TGTGCCAGCAGTCACCGTCTAGCGGGAGGTCCGCAGGACAATGAGCAGTTCTTC. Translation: CASSHRLAGGPQDNEQFF. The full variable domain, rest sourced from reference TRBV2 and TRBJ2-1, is EPEVTQTPSHQVTQMGQEVILRCVPISNHLYFYWYRQILGQKVEFLVSFYNNEISEKSEIFDDQFSVERPDGSNFTLKIRSTKLEDSAMYFCASSHRLAGGPQDNEQFFGPGTRLTVL.

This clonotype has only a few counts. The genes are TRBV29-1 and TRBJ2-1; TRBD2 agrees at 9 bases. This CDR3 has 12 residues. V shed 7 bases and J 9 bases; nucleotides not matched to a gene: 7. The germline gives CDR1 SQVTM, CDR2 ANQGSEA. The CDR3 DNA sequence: TGCAGCGCAGCCGGGACTAGCATTGAGCAGTTCTTC. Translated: CSAAGTSIEQFF.

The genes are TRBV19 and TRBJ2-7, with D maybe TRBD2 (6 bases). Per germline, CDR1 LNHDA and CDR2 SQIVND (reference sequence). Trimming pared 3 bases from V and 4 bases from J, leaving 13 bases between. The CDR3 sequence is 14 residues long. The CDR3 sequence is CASSIKAGQYEQYF. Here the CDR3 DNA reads TGTGCCAGTAGTATCAAAGCGGGCCAATACGAGCAGTACTTC.

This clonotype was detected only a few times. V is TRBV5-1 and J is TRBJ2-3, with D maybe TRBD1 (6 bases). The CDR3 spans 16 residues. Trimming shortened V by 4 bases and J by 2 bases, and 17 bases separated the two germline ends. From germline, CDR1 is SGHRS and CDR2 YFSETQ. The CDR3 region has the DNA TGCGCCAGCAGCACTACAGGGTTCGCCAACACAGATACGCAGTATTTT. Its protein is CASSTTGFANTDTQYF. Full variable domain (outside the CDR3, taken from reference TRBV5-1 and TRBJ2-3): KAGVTQTPRYLIKTRGQQVTLSCSPISGHRSVSWYQQTPGQGLQFLFEYFSETQRNKGNFPGRFSGRQFSNSRSEMNVSTLELGDSALYLCASSTTGFANTDTQYFGPGTRLTVL.

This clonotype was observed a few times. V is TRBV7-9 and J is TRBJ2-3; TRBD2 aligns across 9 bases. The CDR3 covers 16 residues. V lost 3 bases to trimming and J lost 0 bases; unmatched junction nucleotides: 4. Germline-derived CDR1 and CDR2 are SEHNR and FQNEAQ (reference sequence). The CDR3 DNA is TGTGCCAGCAGCTTCTCTAGCGGGGCTAGCACAGATACGCAGTATTTT. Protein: CASSFSSGASTDTQYF. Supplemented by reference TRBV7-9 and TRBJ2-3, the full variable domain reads DTGVSQNPRHKITKRGQNVTFRCDPISEHNRLYWYRQTLGQGPEFLTYFQNEAQLEKSRLLSDRFSAERPKGSFSTLEIQRTEQGDSAMYLCASSFSSGASTDTQYFGPGTRLTVL.

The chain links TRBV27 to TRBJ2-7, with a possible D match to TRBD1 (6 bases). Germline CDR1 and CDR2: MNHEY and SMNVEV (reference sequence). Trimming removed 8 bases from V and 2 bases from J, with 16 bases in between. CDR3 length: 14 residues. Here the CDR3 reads CASQGFHPPYEQYF. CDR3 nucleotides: TGTGCCAGCCAGGGGTTTCATCCCCCCTACGAGCAGTACTTC.

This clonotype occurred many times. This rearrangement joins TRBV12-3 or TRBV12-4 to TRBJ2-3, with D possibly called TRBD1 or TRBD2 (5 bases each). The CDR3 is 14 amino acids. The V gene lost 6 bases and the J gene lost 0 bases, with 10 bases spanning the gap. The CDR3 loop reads CASRIRGSTDTQYF. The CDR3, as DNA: TGTGCCAGCAGGATACGGGGCAGCACAGATACGCAGTATTTT.

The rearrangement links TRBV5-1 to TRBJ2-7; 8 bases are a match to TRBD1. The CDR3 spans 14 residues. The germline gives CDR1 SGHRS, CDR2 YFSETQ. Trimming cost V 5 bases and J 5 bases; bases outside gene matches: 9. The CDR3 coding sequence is TGCGCCAGCAGTCCTGACAGGGGAGCAAACGAGCAGTACTTC. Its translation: CASSPDRGANEQYF.

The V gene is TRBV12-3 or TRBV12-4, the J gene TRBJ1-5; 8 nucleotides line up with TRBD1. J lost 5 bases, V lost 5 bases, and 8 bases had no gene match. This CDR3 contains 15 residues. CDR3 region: CASSPDRGVHQPQHF. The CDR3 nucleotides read TGTGCCAGCAGTCCTGACAGGGGAGTCCATCAGCCCCAGCATTTT.

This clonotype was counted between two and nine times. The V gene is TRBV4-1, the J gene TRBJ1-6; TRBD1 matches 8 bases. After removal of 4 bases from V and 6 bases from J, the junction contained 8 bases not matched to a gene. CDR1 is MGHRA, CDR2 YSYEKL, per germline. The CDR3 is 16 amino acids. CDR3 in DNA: TGCGCCAGCAGCCTACAGGGGGAAGGGCCTAATTCACCCCTCCACTTT. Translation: CASSLQGEGPNSPLHF.

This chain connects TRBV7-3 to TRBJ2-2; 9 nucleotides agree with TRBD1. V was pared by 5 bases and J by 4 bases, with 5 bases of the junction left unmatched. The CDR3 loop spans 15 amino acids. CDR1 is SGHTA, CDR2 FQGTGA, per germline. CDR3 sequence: CASSQSTGGTGELFF. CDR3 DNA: TGTGCCAGCAGCCAATCGACAGGGGGCACCGGGGAGCTGTTTTTT.

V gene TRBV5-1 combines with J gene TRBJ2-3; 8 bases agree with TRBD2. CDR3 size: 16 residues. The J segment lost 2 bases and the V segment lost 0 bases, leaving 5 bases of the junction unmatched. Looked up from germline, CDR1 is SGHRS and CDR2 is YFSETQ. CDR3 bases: TGCGCCAGCAGCTTGGATAGCGGGGAAATCACAGATACGCAGTATTTT. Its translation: CASSLDSGEITDTQYF.

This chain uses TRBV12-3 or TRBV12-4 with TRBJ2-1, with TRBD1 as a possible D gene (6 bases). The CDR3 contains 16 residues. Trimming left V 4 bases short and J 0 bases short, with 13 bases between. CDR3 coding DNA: TGTGCCAGCAGTTCCCTGGGGGCTCGCTCCTACAATGAGCAGTTCTTC. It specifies CASSSLGARSYNEQFF.

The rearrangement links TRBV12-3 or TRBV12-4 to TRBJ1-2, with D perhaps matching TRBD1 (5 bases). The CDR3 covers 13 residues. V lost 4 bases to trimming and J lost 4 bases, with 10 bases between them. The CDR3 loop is CASSSGQAYGYTF. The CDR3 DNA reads TGTGCCAGCAGTTCGGGGCAGGCCTATGGCTACACCTTC.

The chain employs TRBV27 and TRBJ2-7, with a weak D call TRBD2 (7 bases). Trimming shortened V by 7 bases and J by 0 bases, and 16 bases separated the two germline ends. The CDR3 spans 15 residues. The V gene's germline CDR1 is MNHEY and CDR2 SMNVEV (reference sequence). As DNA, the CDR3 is TGTGCCAGCATGGGGGCTGGGACTAACTCCTACGAGCAGTACTTC. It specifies CASMGAGTNSYEQYF.

In DNA form, the CDR3 reads TGTGCCAGCAGTTTTCATCTGGGATACTCCTACAATGAGCAGTTCTTC. Translating it yields CASSFHLGYSYNEQFF. The chain recombines TRBV12-3 or TRBV12-4 with TRBJ2-1; D gene uncertain. The CDR3 loop spans 16 amino acids. V gave up 3 bases and J gave up 0 bases, with 12 bases separating them.

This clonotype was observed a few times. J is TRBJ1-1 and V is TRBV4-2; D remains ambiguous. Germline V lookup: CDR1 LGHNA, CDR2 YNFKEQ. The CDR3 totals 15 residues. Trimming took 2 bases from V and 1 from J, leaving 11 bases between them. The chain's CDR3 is CASSQSVAKNTEAFF. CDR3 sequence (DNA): TGTGCCAGCAGCCAATCTGTCGCGAAGAACACTGAAGCTTTCTTT.

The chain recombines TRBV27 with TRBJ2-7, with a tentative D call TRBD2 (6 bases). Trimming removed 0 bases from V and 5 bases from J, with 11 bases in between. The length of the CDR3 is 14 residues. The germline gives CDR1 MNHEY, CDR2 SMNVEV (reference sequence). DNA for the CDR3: TGTGCCAGCAGTTTATCGGGGACTCCACACGAGCAGTACTTC. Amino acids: CASSLSGTPHEQYF.

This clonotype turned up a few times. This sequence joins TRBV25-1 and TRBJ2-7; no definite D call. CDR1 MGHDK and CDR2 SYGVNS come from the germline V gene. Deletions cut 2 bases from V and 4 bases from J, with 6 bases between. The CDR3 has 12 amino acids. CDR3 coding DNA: TGTGCCAGCAGTGAAGTTGGTTACGAGCAGTACTTC. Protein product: CASSEVGYEQYF.